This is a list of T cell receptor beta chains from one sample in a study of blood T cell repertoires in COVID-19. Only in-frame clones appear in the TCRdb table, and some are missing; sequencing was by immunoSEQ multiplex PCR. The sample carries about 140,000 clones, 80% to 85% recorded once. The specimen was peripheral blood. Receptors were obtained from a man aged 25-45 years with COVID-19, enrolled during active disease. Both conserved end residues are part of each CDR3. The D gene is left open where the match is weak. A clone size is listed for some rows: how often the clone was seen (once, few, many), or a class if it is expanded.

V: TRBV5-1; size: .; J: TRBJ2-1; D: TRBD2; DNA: TGCGCCAGCAGCCCCGAGGTTGGGGGGGACAATGAGCAGTTCTTC; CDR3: CASSPEVGGDNEQFF
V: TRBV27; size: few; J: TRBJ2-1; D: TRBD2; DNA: TGTGCCAGCAGTCACCCGGGACTAGCCTACAATGAGCAGTTCTTC; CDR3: CASSHPGLAYNEQFF
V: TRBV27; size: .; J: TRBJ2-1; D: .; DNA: TGTGCCAGCAGCCCGGAGAGGGAGAACTCCTACAATGAGCAGTTCTTC; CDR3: CASSPERENSYNEQFF
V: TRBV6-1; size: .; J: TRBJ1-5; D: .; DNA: TGTGCCAGCAGTGTTTCCGCCGGAGGGCTTAACCAGCCCCAGCATTTT; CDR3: CASSVSAGGLNQPQHF
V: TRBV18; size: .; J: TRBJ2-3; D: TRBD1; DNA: TGTGCCAGCTCACCCGGGACAGGAGCAGATACGCAGTATTTT; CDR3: CASSPGTGADTQYF
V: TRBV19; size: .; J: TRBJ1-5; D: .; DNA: TGTGCCAGTAGCGGACAGTGGGGGCAGCCCCAGCATTTT; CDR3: CASSGQWGQPQHF
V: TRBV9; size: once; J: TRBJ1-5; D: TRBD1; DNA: TGTGCCAGCAGCGTAGGCGGACAGGCCAATCAGCCCCAGCATTTT; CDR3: CASSVGGQANQPQHF
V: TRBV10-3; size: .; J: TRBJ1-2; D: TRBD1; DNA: TGTGCCATCAGTGAGGCGTACGACAGGGGGTCCGGCTGCACCTTC; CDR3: CAISEAYDRGSGCTF
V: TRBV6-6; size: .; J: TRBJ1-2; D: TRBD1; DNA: TGTGCCAGCAGTCCTAGATCCCCCGACAGGGGGGAGCGCCCCGGAATCTATGGCTACACCTTC; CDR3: CASSPRSPDRGERPGIYGYTF
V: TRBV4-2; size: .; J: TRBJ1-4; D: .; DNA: TGTGCCAGCGAGGCAGGGCTCCAAACTAATGAAAAACTGTTTTTT; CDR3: CASEAGLQTNEKLFF
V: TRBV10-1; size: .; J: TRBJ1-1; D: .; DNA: TGCGCCAGCAGTGAGGAACCTTACGGCACTGAAGCTTTCTTT; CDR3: CASSEEPYGTEAFF
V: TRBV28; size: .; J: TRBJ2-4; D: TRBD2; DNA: TGTGCCAGCAGTTACCCTGGAGTAGCGGGAGAACGCTTAAGAGCCAAAAACATTCAGTACTTC; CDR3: CASSYPGVAGERLRAKNIQYF
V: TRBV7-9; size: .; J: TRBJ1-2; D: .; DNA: TGTGCCAGCAGCTTAGGATTCGGACAGAACTATGGCTACACCTTC; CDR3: CASSLGFGQNYGYTF
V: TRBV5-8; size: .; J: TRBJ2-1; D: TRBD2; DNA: TGTGCCAGCAGCCCCTGGGAGGGTCCCTACAATGAGCAGTTCTTC; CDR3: CASSPWEGPYNEQFF
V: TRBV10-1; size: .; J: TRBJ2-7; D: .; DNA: TGCGCCAGCAGTGCGACCGACAGGAAAGGTGTGCAGTACTTC; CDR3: CASSATDRKGVQYF
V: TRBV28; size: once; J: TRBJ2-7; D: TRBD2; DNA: TGTGCCAGCCGCGGGGGAAGCTCCTACGAGCAGTACTTC; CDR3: CASRGGSSYEQYF
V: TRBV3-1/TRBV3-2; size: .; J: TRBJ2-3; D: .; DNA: TGTGCCAGCAGCCAAGTCTCCGGCGCCAGGGGAGATACGCAGTATTTT; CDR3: CASSQVSGARGDTQYF
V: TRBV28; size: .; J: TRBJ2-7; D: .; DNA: TGTGCCAGCAGCCCCAGGCCCGGGATAGGCCACGAGCAGTACTTC; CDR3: CASSPRPGIGHEQYF
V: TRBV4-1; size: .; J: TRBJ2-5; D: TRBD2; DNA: TGCGCCAGCAGCCAGGAAGGACTAGTGGAGACCCAGTACTTC; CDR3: CASSQEGLVETQYF
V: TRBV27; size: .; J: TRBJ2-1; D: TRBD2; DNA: TGTGCCAGCAGTTGGACTAGCGGGGGTTCGCGAGAGCAGTTCTTC; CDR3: CASSWTSGGSREQFF
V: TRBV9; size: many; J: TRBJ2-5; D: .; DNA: TGTGCCAGCAGCCTTGGAGAGGGAGAGGTGGAGACCCAGTACTTC; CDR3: CASSLGEGEVETQYF
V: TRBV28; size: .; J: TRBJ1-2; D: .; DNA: TGTGCCAGCAGTCCCCAGGACAGAGCTAACTATGGCTACACCTTC; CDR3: CASSPQDRANYGYTF
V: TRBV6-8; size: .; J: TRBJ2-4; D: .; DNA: TGTGCCAGCAGTTACTTGGGCAGGGGATCCAAAAACATTCAGTACTTC; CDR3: CASSYLGRGSKNIQYF
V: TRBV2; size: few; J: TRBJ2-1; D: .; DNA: TGTGCCAGCAGTGACCAGGGCCCAGCAGGGAATGAGCAGTTCTTC; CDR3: CASSDQGPAGNEQFF
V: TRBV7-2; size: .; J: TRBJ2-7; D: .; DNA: TGTGCCAGCAGCTTGGACGGGAGCAGGATCTACGAGCAGTACTTC; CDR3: CASSLDGSRIYEQYF
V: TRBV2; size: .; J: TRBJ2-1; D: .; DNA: TGTGCCAGCAACTACTTCGATGAGCAGTTCTTC; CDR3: CASNYFDEQFF
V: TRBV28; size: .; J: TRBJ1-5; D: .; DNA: TGTGCCAGCAGTGTGGCGGGGGTTAGCAATCAGCCCCAGCATTTT; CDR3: CASSVAGVSNQPQHF
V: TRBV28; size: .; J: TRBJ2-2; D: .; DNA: TGTGCCAGCTATACGCAGGGTGGGGGGTACACCGGGGAGCTGTTTTTT; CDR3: CASYTQGGGYTGELFF
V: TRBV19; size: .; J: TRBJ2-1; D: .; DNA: TGTGCCAGTACCATCGCGACAGGTTTCTCCTACAATGAGCAGTTCTTC; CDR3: CASTIATGFSYNEQFF
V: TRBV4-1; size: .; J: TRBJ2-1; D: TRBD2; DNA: TGCGCCAGCAGCCAAGATCCCCCTGGGACTAGCCGCTCGCTCTTC; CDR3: CASSQDPPGTSRSLF
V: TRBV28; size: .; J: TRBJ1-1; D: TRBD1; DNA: TGTGCCAGCAGTCCCCGGGACAGGGGGGTTAGCACTGAAGCTTTCTTT; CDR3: CASSPRDRGVSTEAFF
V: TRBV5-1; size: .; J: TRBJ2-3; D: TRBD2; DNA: TGCGCCAGCAGCTTCCTAGCGGAACGCACAGATACGCAGTATTTT; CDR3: CASSFLAERTDTQYF
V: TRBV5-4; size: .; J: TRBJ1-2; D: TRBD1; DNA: TGTGCCAGCAGCTTGGCAGGACAGGGCCTAAGTGGCTACACCTTC; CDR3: CASSLAGQGLSGYTF
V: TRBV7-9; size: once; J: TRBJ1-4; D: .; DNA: TGTGCCAGCAGCCTGTGGACAGTGGATAATGAAAAACTGTTTTTT; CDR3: CASSLWTVDNEKLFF
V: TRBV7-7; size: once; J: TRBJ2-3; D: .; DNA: TGTGCTAGCAGCTCCGACGGGGGAGGTACGCAGTATTTT; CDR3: CASSSDGGGTQYF
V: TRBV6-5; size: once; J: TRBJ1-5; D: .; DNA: TGTGCCAGCAGTTCCTCACAGGGAAGCGATCAGCCCCAGCATTTT; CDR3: CASSSSQGSDQPQHF
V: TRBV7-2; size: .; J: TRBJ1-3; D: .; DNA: TGTGCCAGCAGCTCTACAGGGTACGGAAACACCATATATTTT; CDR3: CASSSTGYGNTIYF
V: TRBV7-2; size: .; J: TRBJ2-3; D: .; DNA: TGTGCCAGCAGCTCCCCCCACAAGGATACGCAGTATTTT; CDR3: CASSSPHKDTQYF
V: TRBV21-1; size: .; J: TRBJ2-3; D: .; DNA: TGTGCCAGCAGCAAAGGAACAGGGGCCAAAACAGATACGCAGTATTTT; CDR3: CASSKGTGAKTDTQYF
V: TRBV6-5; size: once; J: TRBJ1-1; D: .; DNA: TGTGCCAGCGGATGGGCAGGTGAAGCTTTCTTT; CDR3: CASGWAGEAFF
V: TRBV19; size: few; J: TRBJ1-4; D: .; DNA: TGTGCCAGTAGGTCCGGTGCAACTAATGAAAAACTGTTTTTT; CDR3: CASRSGATNEKLFF
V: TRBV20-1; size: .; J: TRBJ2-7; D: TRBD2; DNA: TGCAGTGCTAGTAGCGGGAGGAGGCGAAACGAGCAGTACTTC; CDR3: CSASSGRRRNEQYF
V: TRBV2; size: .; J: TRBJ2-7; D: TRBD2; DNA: TGTGCCAGCAGTGATGAGGTGACTAGCGGTTACGAGCAGTACTTC; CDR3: CASSDEVTSGYEQYF
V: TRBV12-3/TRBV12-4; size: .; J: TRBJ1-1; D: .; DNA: TGTGCCAGCAGTTTTCGAGAGACTGAAGCTTTCTTT; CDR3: CASSFRETEAFF
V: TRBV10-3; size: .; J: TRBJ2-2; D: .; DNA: TGTGCCATCAGTTCAAGCGGCGCGAACACCGGGGAGCTGTTTTTT; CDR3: CAISSSGANTGELFF
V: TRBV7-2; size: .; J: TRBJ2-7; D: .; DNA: TGTGCCAGCAGCTTAAGTACAGGGTACTACGAGCAGTACTTC; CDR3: CASSLSTGYYEQYF
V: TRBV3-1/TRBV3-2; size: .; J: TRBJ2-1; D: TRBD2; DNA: TGTGCCAGCAGCCCAATGCTAGCGGGCGAGCAGTTCTTC; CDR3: CASSPMLAGEQFF
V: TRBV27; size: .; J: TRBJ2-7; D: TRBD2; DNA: TGTGCCAGCAGTTTCCGGGGGGGCTACGAGCAGTACTTC; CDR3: CASSFRGGYEQYF
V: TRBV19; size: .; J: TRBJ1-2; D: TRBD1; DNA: TGTGCCAGTAGTATCGTTTTGGGACAGACCATCTATGGCTACACCTTC; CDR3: CASSIVLGQTIYGYTF
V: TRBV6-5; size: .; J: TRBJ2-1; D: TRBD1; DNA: TGTGCCAGCAGTTCCACGACAGGGCCCTACAATGAGCAGTTCTTC; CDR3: CASSSTTGPYNEQFF
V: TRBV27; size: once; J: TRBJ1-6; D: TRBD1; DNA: TGTGCCAGCAGCCCAGGGGGCTATAATTCACCCCTCCACTTT; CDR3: CASSPGGYNSPLHF
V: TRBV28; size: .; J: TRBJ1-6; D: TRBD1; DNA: TGTGCCAGCAGTAGGACAGGCTATAATTCACCCCTCCACTTT; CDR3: CASSRTGYNSPLHF
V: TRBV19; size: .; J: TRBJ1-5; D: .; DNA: TGTGCCAGTAGTATAGATCTGGTGCAGGGATATAGCAATCAGCCCCAGCATTTT; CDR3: CASSIDLVQGYSNQPQHF
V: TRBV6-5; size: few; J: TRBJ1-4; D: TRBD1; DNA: TGTGCCAGCAGTTACTGGCAGGGGGCGGAAAAACTGTTTTTT; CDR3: CASSYWQGAEKLFF
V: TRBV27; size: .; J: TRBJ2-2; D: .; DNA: TGTGCCAGCAGCGTCGACGGGTGGACGAACACCGGGGAGCTGTTTTTT; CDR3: CASSVDGWTNTGELFF